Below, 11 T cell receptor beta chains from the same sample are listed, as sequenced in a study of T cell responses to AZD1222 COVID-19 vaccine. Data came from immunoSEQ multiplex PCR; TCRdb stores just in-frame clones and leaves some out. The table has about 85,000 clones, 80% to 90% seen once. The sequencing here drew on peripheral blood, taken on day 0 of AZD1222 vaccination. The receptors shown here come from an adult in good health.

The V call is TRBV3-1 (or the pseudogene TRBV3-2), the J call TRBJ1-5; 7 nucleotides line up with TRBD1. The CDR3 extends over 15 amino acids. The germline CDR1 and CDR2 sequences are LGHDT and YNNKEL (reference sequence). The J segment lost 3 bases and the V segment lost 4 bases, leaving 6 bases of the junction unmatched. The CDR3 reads CASSPRTGNNQPQHF. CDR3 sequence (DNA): TGTGCCAGCAGCCCCCGGACAGGCAACAATCAGCCCCAGCATTTT.

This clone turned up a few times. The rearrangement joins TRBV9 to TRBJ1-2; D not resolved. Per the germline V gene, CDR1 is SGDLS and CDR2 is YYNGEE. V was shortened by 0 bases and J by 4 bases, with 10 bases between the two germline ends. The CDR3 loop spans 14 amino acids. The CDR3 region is CASSVDPESYGYTF. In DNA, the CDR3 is TGTGCCAGCAGCGTAGACCCGGAAAGCTATGGCTACACCTTC.

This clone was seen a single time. The CDR3 DNA reads TGTGCCAGTAGTATTTACAGTTCGAGCTCTGGAAACACCATATATTTT. Residues: CASSIYSSSSGNTIYF. This sequence joins TRBV19 and TRBJ1-3, with unresolved D. The CDR3 is 16 amino acids. The germline gives CDR1 LNHDA, CDR2 SQIVND (reference sequence). Between the trimmed V and J ends, which lost 3 bases and 0 bases, there was a span of 12 bases.

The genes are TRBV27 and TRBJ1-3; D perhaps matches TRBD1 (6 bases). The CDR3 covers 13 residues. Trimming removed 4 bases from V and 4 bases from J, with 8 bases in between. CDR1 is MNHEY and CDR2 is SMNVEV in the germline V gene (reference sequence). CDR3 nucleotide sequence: TGTGCCAGCAGTTCGGGGGCAGGAAACACCATATATTTT. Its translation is CASSSGAGNTIYF.

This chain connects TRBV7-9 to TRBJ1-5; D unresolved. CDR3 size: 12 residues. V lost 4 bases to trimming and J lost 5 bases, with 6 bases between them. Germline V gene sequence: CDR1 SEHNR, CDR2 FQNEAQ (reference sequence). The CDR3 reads CASSSFDQPQHF. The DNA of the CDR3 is TGTGCCAGCAGCTCCTTTGATCAGCCCCAGCATTTT.

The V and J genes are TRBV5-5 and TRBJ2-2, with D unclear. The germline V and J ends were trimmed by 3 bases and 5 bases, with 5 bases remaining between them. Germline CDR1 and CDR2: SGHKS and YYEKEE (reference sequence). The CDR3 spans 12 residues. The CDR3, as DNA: TGTGCCAGCAGCTCCAATACCGGGGAGCTGTTTTTT. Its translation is CASSSNTGELFF.

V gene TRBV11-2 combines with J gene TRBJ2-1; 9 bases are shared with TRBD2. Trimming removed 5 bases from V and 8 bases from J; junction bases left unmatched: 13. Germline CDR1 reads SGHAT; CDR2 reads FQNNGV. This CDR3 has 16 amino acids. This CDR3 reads CASSLTVAGGPHEQFF. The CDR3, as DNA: TGTGCCAGCAGCCTAACCGTGGCGGGAGGGCCCCATGAGCAGTTCTTC.

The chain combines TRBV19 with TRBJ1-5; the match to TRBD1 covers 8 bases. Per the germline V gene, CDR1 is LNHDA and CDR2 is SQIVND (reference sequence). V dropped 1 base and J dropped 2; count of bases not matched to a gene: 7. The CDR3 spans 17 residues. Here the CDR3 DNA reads TGTGCCAGTAGTATAGCCCTTGGACAGGGAGGCAATCAGCCCCAGCATTTT. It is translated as CASSIALGQGGNQPQHF.

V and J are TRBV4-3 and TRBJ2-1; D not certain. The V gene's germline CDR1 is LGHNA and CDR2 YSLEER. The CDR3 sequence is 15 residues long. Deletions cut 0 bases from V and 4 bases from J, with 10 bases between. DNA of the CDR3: TGCGCCAGCAGCCAAGATGAACTGATGTACAATGAGCAGTTCTTC. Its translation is CASSQDELMYNEQFF.

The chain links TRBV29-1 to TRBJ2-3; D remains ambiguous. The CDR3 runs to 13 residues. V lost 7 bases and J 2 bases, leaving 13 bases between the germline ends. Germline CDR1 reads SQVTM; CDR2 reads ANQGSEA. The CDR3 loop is CSAGPSITDTQYF. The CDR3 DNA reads TGCAGCGCCGGCCCTTCCATCACAGATACGCAGTATTTT.

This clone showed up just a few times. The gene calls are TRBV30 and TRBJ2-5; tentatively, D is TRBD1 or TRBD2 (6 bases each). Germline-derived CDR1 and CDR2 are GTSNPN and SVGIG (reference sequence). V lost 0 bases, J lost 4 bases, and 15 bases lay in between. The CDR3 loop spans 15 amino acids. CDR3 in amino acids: CAWSVWGAFAETQYF. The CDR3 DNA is TGTGCCTGGAGTGTATGGGGGGCGTTCGCAGAGACCCAGTACTTC.